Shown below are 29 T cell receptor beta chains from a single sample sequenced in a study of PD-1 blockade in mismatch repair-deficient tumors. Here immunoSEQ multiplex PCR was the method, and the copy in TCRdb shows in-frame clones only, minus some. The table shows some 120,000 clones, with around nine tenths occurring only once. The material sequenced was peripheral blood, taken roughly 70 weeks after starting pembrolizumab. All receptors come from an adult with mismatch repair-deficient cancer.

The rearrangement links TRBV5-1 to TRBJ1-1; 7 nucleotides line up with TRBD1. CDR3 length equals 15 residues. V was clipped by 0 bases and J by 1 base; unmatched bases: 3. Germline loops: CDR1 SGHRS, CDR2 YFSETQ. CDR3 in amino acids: CASSLADRENTEAFF. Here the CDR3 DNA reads TGCGCCAGCAGCTTGGCTGACAGGGAGAACACTGAAGCTTTCTTT.

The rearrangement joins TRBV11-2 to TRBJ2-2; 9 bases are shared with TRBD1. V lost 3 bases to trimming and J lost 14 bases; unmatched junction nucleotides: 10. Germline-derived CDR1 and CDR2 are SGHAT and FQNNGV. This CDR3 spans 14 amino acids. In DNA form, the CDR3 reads TGTGCCAGCAGCTTTAACCCGGGACAGGGCCCTCTGTTTTTT. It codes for CASSFNPGQGPLFF.

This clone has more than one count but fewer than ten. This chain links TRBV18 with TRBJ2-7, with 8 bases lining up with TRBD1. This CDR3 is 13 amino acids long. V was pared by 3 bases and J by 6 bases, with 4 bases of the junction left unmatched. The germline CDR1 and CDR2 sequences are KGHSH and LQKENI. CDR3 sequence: CASSPVTGAEQYF. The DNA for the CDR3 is TGTGCCAGCTCACCCGTGACAGGGGCCGAGCAGTACTTC.

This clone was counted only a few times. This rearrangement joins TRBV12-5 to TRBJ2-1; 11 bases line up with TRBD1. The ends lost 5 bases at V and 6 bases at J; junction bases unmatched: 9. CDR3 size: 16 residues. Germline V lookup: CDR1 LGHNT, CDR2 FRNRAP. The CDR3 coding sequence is TGTGCTAGTGGTACTCTTGGGACAGGGGGTAGCAATGAGCAGTTCTTC. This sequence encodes CASGTLGTGGSNEQFF. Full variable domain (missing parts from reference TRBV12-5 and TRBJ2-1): DARVTQTPRHKVTEMGQEVTMRCQPILGHNTVFWYRQTMMQGLELLAYFRNRAPLDDSGMPKDRFSAEMPDATLATLKIQPSEPRDSAVYFCASGTLGTGGSNEQFFGPGTRLTVL.

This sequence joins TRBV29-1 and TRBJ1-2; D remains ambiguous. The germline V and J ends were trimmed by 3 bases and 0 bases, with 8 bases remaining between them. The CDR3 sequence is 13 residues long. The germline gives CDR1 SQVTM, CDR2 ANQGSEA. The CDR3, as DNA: TGCAGCGTTGATGGCGTAGCTAACTATGGCTACACCTTC. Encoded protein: CSVDGVANYGYTF.

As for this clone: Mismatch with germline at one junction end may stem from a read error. CDR3: CASSVGTGGNHEQYF. The CDR3 DNA is TGTGCTAGCAGCGTCGGGACAGGGGGCAATCACGAGCAGTACTTC. The rearrangement joins TRBV7-7 to TRBJ2-7; TRBD1 aligns across 12 bases. There are 15 residues in the CDR3. Germline CDR1 reads SSHAT; CDR2 reads FNYEAQ (reference sequence).

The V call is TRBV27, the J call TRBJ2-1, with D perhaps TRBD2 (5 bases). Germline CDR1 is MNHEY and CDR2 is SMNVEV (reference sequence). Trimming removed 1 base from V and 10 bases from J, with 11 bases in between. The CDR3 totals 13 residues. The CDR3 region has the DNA TGTGCCAGCAGTTTATTTGATGGGAGAGAGCAGTTCTTC. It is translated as CASSLFDGREQFF.

The DNA of the CDR3 is TGTGCCAGCAGTTACTCGAGGCAGGGGCCAGCCGAGCAGTACTTC. This translates into CASSYSRQGPAEQYF. V and J are TRBV6-5 and TRBJ2-7; tentative D call: TRBD1 (6 bases). Germline values: CDR1 MNHEY, CDR2 SVGAGI. The length of the CDR3 is 15 residues. V was pared by 0 bases and J by 6 bases, with 15 bases between.

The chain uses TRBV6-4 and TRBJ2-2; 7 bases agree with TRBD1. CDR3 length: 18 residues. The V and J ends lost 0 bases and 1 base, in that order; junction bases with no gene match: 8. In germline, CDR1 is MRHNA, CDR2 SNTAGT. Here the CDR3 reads CASSDSASGTVNTGELFF. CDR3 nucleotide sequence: TGTGCCAGCAGTGACTCCGCGTCGGGGACAGTGAACACCGGGGAGCTGTTTTTT.

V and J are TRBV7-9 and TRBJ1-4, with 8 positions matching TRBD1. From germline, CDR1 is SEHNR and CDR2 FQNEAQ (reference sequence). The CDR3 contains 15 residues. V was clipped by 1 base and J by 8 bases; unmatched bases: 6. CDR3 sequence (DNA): TGTGCCAGCAGCTTAGGAGGGACAGGCAAGGAAAAACTGTTTTTT. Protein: CASSLGGTGKEKLFF.

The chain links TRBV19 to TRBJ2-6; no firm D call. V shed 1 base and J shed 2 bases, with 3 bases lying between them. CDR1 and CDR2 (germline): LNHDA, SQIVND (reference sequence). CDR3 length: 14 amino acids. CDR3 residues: CASSIGTGANVLTF. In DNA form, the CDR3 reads TGTGCCAGTAGTATAGGTACTGGGGCCAACGTCCTGACTTTC.

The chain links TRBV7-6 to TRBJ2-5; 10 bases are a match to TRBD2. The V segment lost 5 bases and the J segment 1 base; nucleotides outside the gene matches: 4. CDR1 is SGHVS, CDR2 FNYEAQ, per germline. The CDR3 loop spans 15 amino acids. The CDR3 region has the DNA TGTGCCAGCAGCATGGGACTAGCGCCCCAAGAGACCCAGTACTTC. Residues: CASSMGLAPQETQYF.

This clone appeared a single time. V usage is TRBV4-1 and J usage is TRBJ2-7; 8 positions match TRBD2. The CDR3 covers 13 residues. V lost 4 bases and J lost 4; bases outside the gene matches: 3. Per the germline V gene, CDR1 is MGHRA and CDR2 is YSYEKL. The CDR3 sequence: CASSPRGGYEQYF. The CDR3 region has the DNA TGCGCCAGCAGCCCCCGGGGGGGATACGAGCAGTACTTC.

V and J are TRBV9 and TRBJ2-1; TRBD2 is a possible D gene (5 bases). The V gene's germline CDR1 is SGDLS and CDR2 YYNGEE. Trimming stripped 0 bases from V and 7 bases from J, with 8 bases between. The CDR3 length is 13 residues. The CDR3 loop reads CASSVDRGNEQFF. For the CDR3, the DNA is TGTGCCAGCAGCGTAGACCGCGGGAATGAGCAGTTCTTC.

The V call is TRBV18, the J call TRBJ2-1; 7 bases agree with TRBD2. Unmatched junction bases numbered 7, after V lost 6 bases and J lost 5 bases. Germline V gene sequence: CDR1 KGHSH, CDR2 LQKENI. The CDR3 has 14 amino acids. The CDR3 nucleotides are TGTGCCAGCTCTCGTTGGGACTATCACAATGAGCAGTTCTTC. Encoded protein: CASSRWDYHNEQFF. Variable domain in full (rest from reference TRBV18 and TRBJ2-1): NAGVMQNPRHLVRRRGQEARLRCSPMKGHSHVYWYRQLPEEGLKFMVYLQKENIIDESGMPKERFSAEFPKEGPSILRIQQVVRGDSAAYFCASSRWDYHNEQFFGPGTRLTVL.

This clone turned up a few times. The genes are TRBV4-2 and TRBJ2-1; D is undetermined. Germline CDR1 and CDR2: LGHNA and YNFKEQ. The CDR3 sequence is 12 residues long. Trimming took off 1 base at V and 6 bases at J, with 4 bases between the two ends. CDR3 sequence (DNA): TGTGCCAGCAGCCAAGCGGGCAATGAGCAGTTCTTC. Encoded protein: CASSQAGNEQFF.

As DNA, the CDR3 is TGTGCCAGCAGCTTAGCGGGAGTCTGGGAGACCCAGTACTTC. It encodes CASSLAGVWETQYF. This chain connects TRBV13 to TRBJ2-5; weak D call: TRBD2 (6 bases). The V gene lost 1 base and the J gene lost 5 bases, with 11 bases spanning the gap. This CDR3 is 14 amino acids long. The germline gives CDR1 PRHDT, CDR2 FYEKMQ (reference sequence).

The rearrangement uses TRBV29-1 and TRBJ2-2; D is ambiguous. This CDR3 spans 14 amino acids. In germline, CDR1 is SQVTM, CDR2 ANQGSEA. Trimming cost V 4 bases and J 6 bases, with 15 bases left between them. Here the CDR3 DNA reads TGCAGCGTTGTTAAAGTGGAAGCTCCCGGGGAGCTGTTTTTT. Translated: CSVVKVEAPGELFF.

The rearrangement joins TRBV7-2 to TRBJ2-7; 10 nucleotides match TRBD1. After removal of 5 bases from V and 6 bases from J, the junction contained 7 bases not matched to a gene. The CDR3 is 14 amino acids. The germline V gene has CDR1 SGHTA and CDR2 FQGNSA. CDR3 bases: TGTGCCAGCAGCGATAGACAGGGGGCGGGCGAGCAGTACTTC. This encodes CASSDRQGAGEQYF.

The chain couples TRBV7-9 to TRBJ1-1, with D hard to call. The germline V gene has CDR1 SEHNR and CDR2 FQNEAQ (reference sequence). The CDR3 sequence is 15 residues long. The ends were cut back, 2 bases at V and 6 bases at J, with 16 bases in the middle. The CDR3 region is CASSLFGSLGAEAFF. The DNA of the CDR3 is TGTGCCAGCAGCTTATTCGGGTCCCTGGGAGCTGAAGCTTTCTTT.

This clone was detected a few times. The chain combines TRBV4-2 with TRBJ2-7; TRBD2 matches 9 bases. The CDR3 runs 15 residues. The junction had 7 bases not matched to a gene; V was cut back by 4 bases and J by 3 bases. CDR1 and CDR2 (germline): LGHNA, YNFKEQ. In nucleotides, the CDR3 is TGTGCCAGCAGCCCCAATAGCGGGAGTCGCTACGAGCAGTACTTC. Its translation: CASSPNSGSRYEQYF.

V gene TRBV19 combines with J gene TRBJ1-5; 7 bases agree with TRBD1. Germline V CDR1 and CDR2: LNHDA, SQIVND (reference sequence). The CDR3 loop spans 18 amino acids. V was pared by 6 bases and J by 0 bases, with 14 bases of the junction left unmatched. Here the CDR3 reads CASRDPDRVGYSNQPQHF. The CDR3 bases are TGTGCCAGTAGGGATCCCGACAGGGTGGGTTATAGCAATCAGCCCCAGCATTTT.

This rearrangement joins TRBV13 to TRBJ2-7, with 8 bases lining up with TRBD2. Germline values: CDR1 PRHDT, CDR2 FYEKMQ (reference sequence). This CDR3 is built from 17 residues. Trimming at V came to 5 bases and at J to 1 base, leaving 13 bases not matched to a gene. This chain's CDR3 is CASSPYSTSGLSYEQYF. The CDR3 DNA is TGTGCCAGCAGCCCGTACTCAACTAGCGGCCTATCCTACGAGCAGTACTTC.

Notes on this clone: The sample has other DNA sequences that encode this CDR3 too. In DNA form, the CDR3 reads TGTGCCAGCAGCGTTGGACAGGGATTTAACTATGGCTACACCTTC. Translation: CASSVGQGFNYGYTF. The V call is TRBV9, the J call TRBJ1-2, with 8 bases lining up with TRBD1. Per the germline V gene, CDR1 is SGDLS and CDR2 is YYNGEE. V dropped 2 bases and J dropped 1; count of bases not matched to a gene: 4. The CDR3 contains 15 residues.

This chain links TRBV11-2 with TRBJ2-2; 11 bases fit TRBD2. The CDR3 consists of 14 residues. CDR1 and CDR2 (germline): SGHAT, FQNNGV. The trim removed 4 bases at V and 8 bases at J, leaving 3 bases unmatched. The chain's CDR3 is CASSSSSGRGELFF. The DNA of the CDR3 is TGTGCCAGCAGCTCTTCTAGCGGGAGGGGGGAGCTGTTTTTT.

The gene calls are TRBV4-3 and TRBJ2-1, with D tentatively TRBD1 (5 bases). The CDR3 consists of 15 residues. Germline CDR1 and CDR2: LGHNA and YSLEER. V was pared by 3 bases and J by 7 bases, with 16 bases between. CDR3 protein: CASSQGPTELNEQFF. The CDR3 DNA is TGCGCCAGCAGCCAGGGGCCAACCGAACTTAATGAGCAGTTCTTC.

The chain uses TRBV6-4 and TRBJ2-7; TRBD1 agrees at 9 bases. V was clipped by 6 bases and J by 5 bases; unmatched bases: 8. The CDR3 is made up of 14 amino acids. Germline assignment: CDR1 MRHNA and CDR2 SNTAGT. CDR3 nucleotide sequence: TGTGCCAGCAGCATACAGGGGGCTAGACACGAGCAGTACTTC. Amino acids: CASSIQGARHEQYF.

Here the CDR3 DNA reads TGTGCCAGCAGCCGGACCGGGACAGGGGTTCTCGAGCAGTACTTC. Translating gives CASSRTGTGVLEQYF. The J gene is TRBJ2-7, the V gene TRBV5-4; 10 positions agree with TRBD1. CDR1 SGHNT and CDR2 YYREEE come from the germline V gene (reference sequence). The ends lost 4 bases at V and 6 bases at J; junction bases unmatched: 10. The CDR3 totals 15 residues.

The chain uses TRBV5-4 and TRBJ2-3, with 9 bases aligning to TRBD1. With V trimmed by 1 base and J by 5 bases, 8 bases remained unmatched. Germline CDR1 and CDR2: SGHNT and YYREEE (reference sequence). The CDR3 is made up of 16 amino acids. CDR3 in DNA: TGTGCCAGCAGCTTGTACACAGGGGGCGTTATAGATACGCAGTATTTT. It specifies CASSLYTGGVIDTQYF. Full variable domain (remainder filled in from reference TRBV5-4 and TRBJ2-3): ETGVTQSPTHLIKTRGQQVTLRCSSQSGHNTVSWYQQALGQGPQFIFQYYREEENGRGNFPPRFSGLQFPNYSSELNVNALELDDSALYLCASSLYTGGVIDTQYFGPGTRLTVL.